This T cell receptor (beta chain) was found in a study of regulatory T cells in long-lasting Graves disease. For TCR beta, libraries came from iRepertoire HTBI primers and Arm-PCR of CDR3 regions. TCRdb re-analysed the multiplex PCR reads in MiXCR, keeping a single row per CDR3 protein. Among 500,000 to 700,000 distinct CDR3 sequences listed, roughly 30% were seen once. Specified time point: persistent/refractory GD, antithyroid drugs over 5 years with positive TRAb. TCR sequences were obtained from RNA taken from PBMCs. The CDR3 spans 15 residues. Germline V gene sequence: CDR1 MDHEN, CDR2 SYDVKM. Trimming left V 8 bases short and J 5 bases short, with 21 bases between. This clonotype has ten or more counts.

The starting material was peripheral blood mononuclear cells (PBMCs), obtained when the disease was refractory, from a patient treated with antithyroid drugs. The clonotype comes from a female donor with Graves disease. The chain employs TRBV28 and TRBJ1-2; D may be TRBD1 (5 bases). The CDR3 loop reads CASVPGLGRNYGYTF. The CDR3 DNA reads TGTGCCAGCGTCCCCGGATTGGGACGGAATTATGGCTACACCTTC.